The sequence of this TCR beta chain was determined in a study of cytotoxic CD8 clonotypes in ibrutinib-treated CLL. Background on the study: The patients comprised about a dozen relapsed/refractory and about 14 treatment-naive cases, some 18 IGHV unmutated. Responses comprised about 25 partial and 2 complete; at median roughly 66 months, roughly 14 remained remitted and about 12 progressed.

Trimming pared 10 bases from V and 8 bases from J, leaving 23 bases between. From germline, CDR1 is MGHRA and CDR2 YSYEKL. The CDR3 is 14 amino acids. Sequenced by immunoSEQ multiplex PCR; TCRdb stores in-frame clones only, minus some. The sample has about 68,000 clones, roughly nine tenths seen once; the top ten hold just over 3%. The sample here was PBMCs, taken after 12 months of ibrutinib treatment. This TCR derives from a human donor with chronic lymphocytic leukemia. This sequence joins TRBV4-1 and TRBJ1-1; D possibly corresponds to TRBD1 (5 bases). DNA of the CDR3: TGCGCCATATCGGATATAGGGGCCGTCAGGGAAGCTTTCTTT. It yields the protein CAISDIGAVREAFF.